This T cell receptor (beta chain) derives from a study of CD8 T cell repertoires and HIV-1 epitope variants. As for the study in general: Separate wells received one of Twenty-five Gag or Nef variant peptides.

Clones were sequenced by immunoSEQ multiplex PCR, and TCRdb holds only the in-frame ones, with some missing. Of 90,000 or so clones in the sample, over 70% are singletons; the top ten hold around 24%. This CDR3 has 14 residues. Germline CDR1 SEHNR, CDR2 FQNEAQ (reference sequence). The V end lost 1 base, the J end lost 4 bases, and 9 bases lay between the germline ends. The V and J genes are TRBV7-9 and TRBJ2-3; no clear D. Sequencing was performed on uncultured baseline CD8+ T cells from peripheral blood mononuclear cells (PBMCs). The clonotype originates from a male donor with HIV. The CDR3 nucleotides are TGTGCCAGCAGCTTAGTACCGCACGCAGATACGCAGTATTTT. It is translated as CASSLVPHADTQYF.